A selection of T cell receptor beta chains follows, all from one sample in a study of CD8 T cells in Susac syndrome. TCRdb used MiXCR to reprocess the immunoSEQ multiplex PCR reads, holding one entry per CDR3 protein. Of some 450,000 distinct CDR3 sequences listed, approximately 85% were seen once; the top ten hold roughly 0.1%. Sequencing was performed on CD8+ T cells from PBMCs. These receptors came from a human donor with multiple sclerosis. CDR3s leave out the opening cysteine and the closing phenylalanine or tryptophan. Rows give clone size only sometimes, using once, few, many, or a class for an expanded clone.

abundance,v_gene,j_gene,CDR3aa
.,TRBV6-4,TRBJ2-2,ASSDGWREDTGELF
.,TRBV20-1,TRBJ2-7,SARARGKYEQY
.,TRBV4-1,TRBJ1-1,ASSRDTEAF
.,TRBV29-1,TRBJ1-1,SVGDGSTAF
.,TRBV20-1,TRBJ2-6,SARGSGDPLSGANVLT
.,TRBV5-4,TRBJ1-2,ASSLAGTGDGYT
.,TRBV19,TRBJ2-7,ASSMGDKAYEQY
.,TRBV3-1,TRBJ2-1,ASGLAGSYNEQF
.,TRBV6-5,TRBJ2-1,ASSSPDTYSYNEQF
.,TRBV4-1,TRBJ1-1,ASSSHLETF
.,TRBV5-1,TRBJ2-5,ASQTGETQY
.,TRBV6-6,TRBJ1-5,ASTPGVGNQPQH
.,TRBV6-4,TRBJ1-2,ASSDSFGGTFYGYT
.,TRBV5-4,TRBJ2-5,ASSSDRGEETQY
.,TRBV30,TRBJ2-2,AWSVPHLTGELF
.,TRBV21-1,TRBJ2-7,ASREDRAGEQY
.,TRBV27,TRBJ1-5,ASSLAAGGDQPQH
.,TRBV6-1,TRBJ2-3,ASYSGPSTDTQY
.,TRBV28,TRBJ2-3,ASSPPGPSDTQY
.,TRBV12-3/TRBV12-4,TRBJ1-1,ASSLGWGDEAF
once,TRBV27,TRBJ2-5,ASMGGLETQY
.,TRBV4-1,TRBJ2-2,ASSQVGQLRRELF
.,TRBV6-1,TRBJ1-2,ACSEGLGKA
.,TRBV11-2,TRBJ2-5,ASSLPNQETQY
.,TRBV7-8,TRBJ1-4,ASSLAGSTNEKLF
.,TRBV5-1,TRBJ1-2,ASSPWSPGQNYGYT
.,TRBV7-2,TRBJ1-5,ASSLTGELSNQPQH
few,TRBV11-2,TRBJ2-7,ASSLILGLAPYEQY
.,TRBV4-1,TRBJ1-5,ASSQAIRRRGDRQPQH
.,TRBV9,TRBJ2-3,ASSVEGAGAEDTQY
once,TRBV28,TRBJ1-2,TSSYSYGYT
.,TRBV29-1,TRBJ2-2,SVLKPNTGELF
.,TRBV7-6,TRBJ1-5,ASSLGGHLRNQPQH
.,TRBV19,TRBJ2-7,ASMGGREQY
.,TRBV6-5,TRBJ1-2,ASSYYRTRDGNYGYT
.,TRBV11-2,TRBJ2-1,ASSPIAGTAHEQF
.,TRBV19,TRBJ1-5,ASSMGWDNQPQH
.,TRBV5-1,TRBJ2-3,ASSLNVGSPSTDTQY
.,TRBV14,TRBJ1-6,ASSQDWGAVNSPLH
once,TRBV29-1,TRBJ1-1,SGTSNTEAF
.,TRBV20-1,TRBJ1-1,SARDSGKNTEAF
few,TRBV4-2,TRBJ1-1,ASSQDLPLNTEAF
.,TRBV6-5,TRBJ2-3,ASSSSTGVGADTQY
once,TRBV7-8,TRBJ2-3,ASSSVSTDTQY
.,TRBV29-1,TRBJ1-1,SVEWRGGSGEAF
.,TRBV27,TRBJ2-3,ASSLLDGGSTDTQY
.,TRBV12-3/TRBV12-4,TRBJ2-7,ASSSSQGWGTYEQY
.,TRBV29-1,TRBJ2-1,SGDIRAGNEQF
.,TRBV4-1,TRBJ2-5,ASSQSRNLDQY